This T cell receptor (beta chain) was captured in a study of blood T cell repertoires in COVID-19 (dated by TCRdb to 2020 to 2021). Describing the broader study: Collaborator samples came from the United States, Italy and Spain and covered acute and convalescent phases of COVID-19. The material from the prospective study consisted of cDNA or gDNA derived from T cells, B-cell-depleted T cells, or PBMCs. Subjects who had been exposed to COVID-19, were actively infected with it, or had recovered from it provided the deeply sampled blood TCRbeta repertoires that made up the dataset. The repertoires were released in a freely available public database meant as a resource for research on the immune response to SARS-CoV-2. The samples were drawn from the first 160 participants of the ongoing ImmuneRACE study and from 1,200 or so subjects provided by 6 global collaborators. A de-identified subject ID, COVID-19 status, age in years and sex were almost always included in the sample metadata. Where HLA class I and class II types were available, the types were taken from metadata supplied by the sample provider, not from assay-based typing. Here is what the overall study found, with its caveats: How much clinical and demographic metadata was included differed by source and by participant, and the metadata was provided uncurated.

Collaborating institutions collected whole blood in K2EDTA tubes following their own protocols. Collaborator samples were shipped for TCRbeta analysis as frozen whole blood, isolated PBMCs, or DNA extracted from either sample type. The germline V gene (reference sequence) yields WNHNN for CDR1 and SYGVQD for CDR2. From cysteine to phenylalanine, the CDR3 is 14 amino acids long. The CDR3 DNA has 42 bases and is translated from base 1. Clipping removes 5 bases from V and 8 bases from J, with 6 as the unmatched junction base count. Comments on this clone: The specificity of this receptor is unknown. Base qualities are not at hand, and no much larger clone is one base apart.

TCRbeta CDR3 regions were amplified from genomic DNA using the immunoSEQ Assay, a bias-controlled multiplex PCR. From the authors' description of their analysis: The number of nucleated cells in each sample was estimated by amplification of reference gene primers within the assay. Sequence reads were collapsed and filtered to measure the absolute abundance of every unique TCRbeta CDR3 rearrangement. For each sample, productive Simpson clonality was calculated as the square root of Simpson's diversity index over productive rearrangements. TCRdb took this table from immuneACCESS and kept in-frame rearrangements with V and J called. Such tables lack part of the clones; where checked against another copy, unresolved V genes explain under half of the gap, and the rest is unexplained. That table is the source of V, J and clone size, and D and trimming were worked out from the DNA. The sample data list some 170,000 clones, and 77% of these were observed just once. The top ten hold roughly 2.8% of the sample.

This sequence originates from a man in his sixties or seventies with acute or convalescent COVID-19. The chain was built from TRBV10-1 and TRBJ1-6, with 7 middle bases fitting TRBD1. Specimen: peripheral blood. The CDR3 region has the sequence CASSSGQRDSPLHF. The DNA sequence is TGCGCCAGCAGTTCGGGACAGAGGGATTCACCCCTCCACTTT.